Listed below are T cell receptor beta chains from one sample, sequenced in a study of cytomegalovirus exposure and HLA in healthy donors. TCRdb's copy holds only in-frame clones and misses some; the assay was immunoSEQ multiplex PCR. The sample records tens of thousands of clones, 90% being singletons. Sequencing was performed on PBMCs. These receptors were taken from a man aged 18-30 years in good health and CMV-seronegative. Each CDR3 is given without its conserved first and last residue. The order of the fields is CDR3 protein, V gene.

CDR3 protein: ASSSSGSGTDTQY
V gene: TRBV28

CDR3 protein: ASSGNGETQY
V gene: TRBV6-1

CDR3 protein: ASSPTTGGGRTGELF
V gene: TRBV18

CDR3 protein: AWGTGGETQY
V gene: TRBV30

CDR3 protein: ASSLNNMADTQY
V gene: TRBV5-5

CDR3 protein: ASSVYPGLGIVELF
V gene: TRBV19

CDR3 protein: ASSQGGWSTEAF
V gene: TRBV4-3

CDR3 protein: ASSLNRGTGELF
V gene: TRBV5-1

CDR3 protein: ASSNPPEYRTDTQY
V gene: TRBV7-9

CDR3 protein: ASSTGITEAF
V gene: TRBV2

CDR3 protein: ASSPGFRDRAF
V gene: TRBV6-5

CDR3 protein: ASSLVGEFYEQY
V gene: TRBV28

CDR3 protein: ASRRQGIGTDTQY
V gene: TRBV7-2

CDR3 protein: ASSHRDYPYNEQF
V gene: TRBV6-6

CDR3 protein: ASSSSGGRFYGYT
V gene: TRBV28

CDR3 protein: ASSLTREYNEQF
V gene: TRBV7-2

CDR3 protein: ASRLSTSGTYEQY
V gene: TRBV6-5

CDR3 protein: ASSLPGTGSSYEQY
V gene: TRBV7-9

CDR3 protein: ASSQRGASSGSSQQF
V gene: TRBV4-2

CDR3 protein: ASSEGSGRAPTGELF
V gene: TRBV9

CDR3 protein: SAGGSGDYEQY
V gene: TRBV29-1

CDR3 protein: ASSWGTVQETQY
V gene: TRBV5-4

CDR3 protein: ASSISPTDRTNYGYT
V gene: TRBV19

CDR3 protein: ASRPRTGLNEKLF
V gene: TRBV6-5

CDR3 protein: ASSLQDTGELF
V gene: TRBV5-1

CDR3 protein: ASSPGYSYEQY
V gene: TRBV18

CDR3 protein: ASTSGYEQY
V gene: TRBV27

CDR3 protein: ATRQGNTEAF
V gene: TRBV6-1